The rows below give T cell receptor beta chains drawn from one sample of a study of CD8 T cells in ankylosing spondylitis. MiXCR, applied by TCRdb to the 5' RACE reads, yields one record per CDR3 protein. The sample comprises roughly 150,000 distinct CDR3 sequences, approximately 7.4% of which are singletons, and approximately 13% rests with the top ten. Sequencing used blood, either unsorted or a sorted T cell fraction (not recorded which). The origin of the receptors is a female donor with ankylosing spondylitis or in good health (not recorded which). CDR3s include the opening cysteine and the closing phenylalanine or tryptophan. A D gene is named only where the DNA matches it firmly. Clone size is given for some rows only: seen once, a few or many times, or a class if the clone is expanded.

>many|-|TRBJ1-4|TRBV5-1|14
TGCGCCAGCAGGGCAAGGGGTCCCAATGAAAAACTGTTTTTT
CASRARGPNEKLFF
>many|-|TRBJ1-1|TRBV7-2|15
TGTGCCAGCAGCTTAGGCGGGACACCTAACACTGAAGCTTTCTTT
CASSLGGTPNTEAFF
>many|TRBD2|TRBJ2-7|TRBV10-2|16
TGCGCCAGCAGTGACCCCGCAAGCGGGGGGCGCTACGAGCAGTACTTC
CASSDPASGGRYEQYF
>few|TRBD1|TRBJ1-2|TRBV5-1|15
TGCGCCAGCAGCTTGGGGGGGGACAGAGTGAACGGCTACACCTTC
CASSLGGDRVNGYTF
>-|TRBD2|TRBJ2-3|TRBV29-1|15
TGCAGCGCTAGGAAGCCTAGCGGGGTTACAGATACGCAGTATTTT
CSARKPSGVTDTQYF
>-|TRBD2|TRBJ2-3|TRBV7-9|16
TGTGCCAGCAGCTTAGGAGGGAGTAGCGGGGTGGATACGCAGTATTTT
CASSLGGSSGVDTQYF
>many|-|TRBJ2-2|TRBV7-2|11
TGTGCCAGCAGCTTAATCGGGGAGCTGTTTTTT
CASSLIGELFF
>-|-|TRBJ2-1|TRBV11-3|15
TGTGTCAGCAGCTTGGGGGGGCCCTCCTACAATGAGCAGTTCTTC
CVSSLGGPSYNEQFF
>-|-|TRBJ1-6|TRBV7-2|16
TGTGCCAGCAGCTCATTATCAGGGGTCCATAATTCACCCCTCCACTTT
CASSSLSGVHNSPLHF
>few|-|TRBJ1-1|TRBV7-9|15
TGTGCCAGCAGCTTAGCGCTTACAGGGAACACTGAAGCTTTCTTT
CASSLALTGNTEAFF
>-|-|TRBJ1-2|TRBV6-5|16
TGTGCCAGCAGTTACGGCCAACTGACAGATAACTATGGCTACACCTTC
CASSYGQLTDNYGYTF
>-|TRBD1|TRBJ1-3|TRBV20-1|14
TGCAGTGTTAGAGCGGGACAGGCAAGAAACACCATATATTTT
CSVRAGQARNTIYF
>many|-|TRBJ2-1|TRBV5-1|15
TGCGCCAGCAGCTTGGTAGACAGCTCCTACAATGAGCAGTTCTTC
CASSLVDSSYNEQFF
>many|-|TRBJ2-7|TRBV7-2|16
TGTGCCAGCAGCTTAGCCCTGGGGGTACAGGGTTACGAGCAGTACTTC
CASSLALGVQGYEQYF
>many|-|TRBJ1-4|TRBV12-5|13
TGTGCTAGTCTTCGAGAAAATGCGGAAAAACTGTTTTTT
CASLRENAEKLFF
>few|-|TRBJ1-5|TRBV27|15
TGTGCCAGCAGTCCCTCTGGAGGGGTTGGTCAGCCCCAGCATTTT
CASSPSGGVGQPQHF
>many|TRBD1|TRBJ1-2|TRBV6-5|16
TGTGCCAGCAGTTACTCGTCCAGGGGGCGAGGCTATGGCTACACCTTC
CASSYSSRGRGYGYTF
>many|-|TRBJ2-7|TRBV20-1|14
TGCAGTGCTAGGGCTAGGGGACCGCCCGACGAGCAGTACTTC
CSARARGPPDEQYF
>once|-|TRBJ2-3|TRBV19|15
TGTGCCACCCTAAGCAGGGGGGAGGGCACAGATACGCAGTATTTT
CATLSRGEGTDTQYF
>many|TRBD1|TRBJ1-4|TRBV20-1|15
TGCAGTGCTAGGACAGGGGGCTTTTCAGATGAAAAACTGTTTTTT
CSARTGGFSDEKLFF
>many|-|TRBJ2-1|TRBV5-1|15
TGCGCCAGCAGCTTGGTGCCAGGGTCCCACAATGAGCAGTTCTTC
CASSLVPGSHNEQFF
>few|-|TRBJ2-2|TRBV6-1|15
TGTGCCAGCAGTACCCGGGACCTTGGCACCGGGGAGCTGTTTTTT
CASSTRDLGTGELFF
>many|TRBD1|TRBJ1-2|TRBV6-1|13
TGTGCCAGCCGGGACAGGGTCAACTATGGCTACACCTTC
CASRDRVNYGYTF
>many|-|TRBJ1-4|TRBV20-1|16
TGCAGTGCTAGAGTGTGGGCGAGTGCAACTAATGAAAAACTGTTTTTT
CSARVWASATNEKLFF
>many|TRBD2|TRBJ2-1|TRBV20-1|12
TGCAGTGCTAGAGTGACGGGGGGGAAGCAGTTCTTC
CSARVTGGKQFF
>many|-|TRBJ2-2|TRBV20-1|15
TGCAGTGCTAGAGATGCGAGGGGTAACACCGGGGAGCTGTTTTTT
CSARDARGNTGELFF
>many|-|TRBJ1-2|TRBV4-1|14
TGCGCCAGCAGCCCCCTTGGGGGTGGGACGCGCTACACCTTC
CASSPLGGGTRYTF